This entry lists 7 T cell receptor beta chains sequenced from one sample in a study of radiation and T cells in renal cell carcinoma. The time point denotes: blood 2 weeks post-SBRT. As for treatment: 15 Gy SBRT to primary tumor, nephrectomy 4 weeks later. Clones were sequenced by immunoSEQ multiplex PCR, and TCRdb holds only the in-frame ones, with some missing. The table includes tens of thousands of clones, just over 75% detected once. Sequencing used blood, obtained from a patient whose treatment included radiotherapy and nephrectomy. The receptors originated from a man in his fifties or sixties with renal cell carcinoma.

The chain has TRBV19 and TRBJ2-6; 9 bases agree with TRBD1. The V gene's germline CDR1 is LNHDA and CDR2 SQIVND (reference sequence). Losses at the gene ends were 6 bases for V and 2 bases for J; bases not matched to a gene: 11. CDR3 size: 18 residues. DNA for the CDR3: TGTGCCAGTAGGATCCGGGACAGGGTTCTCCCTGGGGCCAACGTCCTGACTTTC. This sequence encodes CASRIRDRVLPGANVLTF.

The J gene is TRBJ2-7, the V gene TRBV11-3; the D gene could be TRBD1 or TRBD2 (5 bases each). Per germline, CDR1 SGHNT and CDR2 YENEEA. The CDR3 has 12 amino acids. Trimming took 5 bases from V and 3 from J, leaving 8 bases between them. The CDR3 here is CASSTRGYEQYV. CDR3 nucleotide sequence: TGTGCCAGCAGCACTAGGGGCTACGAGCAGTACGTC.

V gene TRBV7-8 combines with J gene TRBJ2-1, with TRBD2 identical over 7 bases. The CDR3 is 14 residues long. The germline V gene has CDR1 SGHVS and CDR2 FQNEAQ. Trimming cost V 2 bases and J 6 bases; bases outside gene matches: 4. The DNA of the CDR3 is TGTGCCAGCAGCTTATTGCCTAGCGGCAATGAGCAGTTCTTC. It specifies CASSLLPSGNEQFF. The complete variable domain, with remaining parts taken from reference TRBV7-8 and TRBJ2-1, reads GAGVSQSPRYKVAKRGQDVALRCDPISGHVSLFWYQQALGQGPEFLTYFQNEAQLDKSGLPSDRFFAERPEGSVSTLKIQRTQQEDSAVYLCASSLLPSGNEQFFGPGTRLTVL.

V and J are TRBV19 and TRBJ2-2, with D unclear. Germline CDR1 reads LNHDA; CDR2 reads SQIVND (reference sequence). V lost 4 bases, J lost 0 bases, and 9 bases lay in between. The CDR3 is 15 residues long. This CDR3 reads CASSTGTANTGELFF. The CDR3, as DNA: TGTGCCAGTAGTACCGGTACAGCGAACACCGGGGAGCTGTTTTTT.

This clone was observed a few times. This chain connects TRBV5-4 to TRBJ2-7; TRBD2 aligns across 7 bases. This CDR3 is 14 amino acids long. V trimming: 1 base; J trimming: 2 bases; junction bases outside the gene matches: 3. The V gene's germline CDR1 is SGHNT and CDR2 YYREEE (reference sequence). DNA of the CDR3: TGTGCCAGCAGCTTGCAGGGAGGGACCTACGAGCAGTACTTC. It specifies CASSLQGGTYEQYF.

V gene TRBV5-4 combines with J gene TRBJ1-1; TRBD1 is a possible D gene (5 bases). The CDR3 has 12 amino acids. Per germline, CDR1 SGHNT and CDR2 YYREEE (reference sequence). Trimming pared 4 bases from V and 7 bases from J, leaving 11 bases between. CDR3 in amino acids: CASSLGGDEAFF. DNA for the CDR3: TGTGCCAGCAGCCTCGGGGGGGATGAAGCTTTCTTT.

The rearrangement joins TRBV10-3 to TRBJ2-3; D might be TRBD2 (6 bases). In germline, CDR1 is ENHRY, CDR2 SYGVKD. The CDR3 spans 16 residues. Trimming took off 0 bases at V and 1 base at J, with 11 bases between the two ends. CDR3 nucleotides: TGTGCCATCAGTGAGTCTTTAGAGCGGGGCACAGATACGCAGTATTTT. Its translation is CAISESLERGTDTQYF.